Below, one TCR beta chain is given with its context. TCRdb processed the RT-PCR reads anew with MiXCR; each CDR3 protein has one entry. The sample has about 570,000 distinct CDR3 sequences, about 11% seen once. The sample is drawn from a study of response to subunit inactivated influenza vaccine. V trimming: 6 bases; J trimming: 4 bases; junction bases outside the gene matches: 14. CDR1 is DFQATT and CDR2 is SNEGSKA in the germline V gene (reference sequence). The CDR3 is made up of 15 amino acids. These records were also assigned to another study, of T cells expressing NK-cell markers. As that report states: What made the TCR beta cDNA was 5'RACE template switching with UMIs. Of eight sequenced donors, seven were HCMV-seropositive and one HCMV-seronegative. HCMV specificity of expanded NKG2C+ T cell clones remained unclear.

The chain combines TRBV20-1 with TRBJ1-1; the match to TRBD1 covers 7 bases. Source: PBMCs from blood, taken on the day of vaccination. The TCR comes from a man aged 50-60 years who received an inactivated influenza vaccine. The chain's CDR3 is CSATTGSERVTEAFF. In DNA, the CDR3 is TGCAGTGCCACGACAGGGAGTGAGAGGGTCACTGAAGCTTTCTTT.